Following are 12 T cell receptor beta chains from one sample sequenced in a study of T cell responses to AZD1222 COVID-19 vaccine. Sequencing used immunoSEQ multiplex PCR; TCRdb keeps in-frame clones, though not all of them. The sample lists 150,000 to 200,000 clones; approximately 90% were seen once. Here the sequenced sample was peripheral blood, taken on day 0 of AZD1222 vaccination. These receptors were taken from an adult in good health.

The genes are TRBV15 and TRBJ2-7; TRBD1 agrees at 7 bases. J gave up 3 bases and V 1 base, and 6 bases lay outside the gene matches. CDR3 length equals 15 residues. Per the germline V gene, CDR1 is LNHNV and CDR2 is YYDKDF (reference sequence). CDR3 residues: CATSRGGTASYEQYF. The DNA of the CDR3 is TGTGCCACCAGCAGAGGTGGGACAGCGAGCTACGAGCAGTACTTC.

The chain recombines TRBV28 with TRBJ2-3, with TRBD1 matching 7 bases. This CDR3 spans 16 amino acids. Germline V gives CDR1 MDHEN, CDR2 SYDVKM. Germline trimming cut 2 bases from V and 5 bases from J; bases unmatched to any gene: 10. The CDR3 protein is CASSLPLTGTLDTQYF. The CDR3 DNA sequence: TGTGCCAGCAGTTTACCGCTGACAGGGACGTTAGATACGCAGTATTTT.

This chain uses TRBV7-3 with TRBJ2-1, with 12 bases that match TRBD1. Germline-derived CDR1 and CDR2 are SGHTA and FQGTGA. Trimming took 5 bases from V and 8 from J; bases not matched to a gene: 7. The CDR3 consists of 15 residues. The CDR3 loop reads CASSPGTGGVDEQFF. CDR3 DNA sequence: TGTGCCAGCAGCCCGGGGACAGGGGGCGTGGATGAGCAGTTCTTC.

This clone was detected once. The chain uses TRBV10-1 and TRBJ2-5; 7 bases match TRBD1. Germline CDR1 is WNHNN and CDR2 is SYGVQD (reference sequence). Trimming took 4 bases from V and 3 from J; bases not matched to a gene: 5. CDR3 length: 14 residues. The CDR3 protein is CASSAGGNEETQYF. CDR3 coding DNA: TGCGCCAGCAGTGCAGGGGGAAACGAAGAGACCCAGTACTTC.

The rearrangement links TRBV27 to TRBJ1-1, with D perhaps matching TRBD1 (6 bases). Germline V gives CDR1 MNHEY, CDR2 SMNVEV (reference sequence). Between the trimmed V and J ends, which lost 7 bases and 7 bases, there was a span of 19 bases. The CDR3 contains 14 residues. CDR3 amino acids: CASKFQGQFDEAFF. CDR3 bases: TGTGCCAGCAAATTCCAAGGACAGTTCGATGAAGCTTTCTTT.

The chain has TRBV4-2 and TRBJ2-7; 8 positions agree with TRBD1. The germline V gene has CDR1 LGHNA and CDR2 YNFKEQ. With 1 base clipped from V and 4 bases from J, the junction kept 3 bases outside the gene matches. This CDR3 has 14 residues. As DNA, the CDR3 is TGTGCCAGCAGCCAAGCCAGGACAGGGTACGAGCAGTACTTC. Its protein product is CASSQARTGYEQYF.

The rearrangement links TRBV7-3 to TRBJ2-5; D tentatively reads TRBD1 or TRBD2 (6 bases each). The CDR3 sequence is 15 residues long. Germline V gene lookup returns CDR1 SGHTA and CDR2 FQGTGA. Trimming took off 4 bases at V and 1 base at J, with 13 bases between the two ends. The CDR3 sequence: CASSSIRGGQETQYF. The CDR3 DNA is TGTGCCAGCAGCTCGATCAGGGGAGGCCAAGAGACCCAGTACTTC.

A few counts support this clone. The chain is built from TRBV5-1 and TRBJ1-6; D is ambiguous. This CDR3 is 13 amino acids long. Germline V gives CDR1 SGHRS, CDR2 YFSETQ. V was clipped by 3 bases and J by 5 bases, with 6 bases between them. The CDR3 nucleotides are TGCGCCAGCAGCTCGGGTCATAATTCACCCCTCCACTTT. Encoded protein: CASSSGHNSPLHF.

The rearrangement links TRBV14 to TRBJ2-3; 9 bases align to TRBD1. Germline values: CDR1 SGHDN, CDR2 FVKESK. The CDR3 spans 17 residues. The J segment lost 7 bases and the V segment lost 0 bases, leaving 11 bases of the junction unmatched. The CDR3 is CASSQDSGTGWGNTQYF. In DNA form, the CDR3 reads TGTGCCAGCAGCCAAGATTCTGGGACAGGGTGGGGAAATACGCAGTATTTT.

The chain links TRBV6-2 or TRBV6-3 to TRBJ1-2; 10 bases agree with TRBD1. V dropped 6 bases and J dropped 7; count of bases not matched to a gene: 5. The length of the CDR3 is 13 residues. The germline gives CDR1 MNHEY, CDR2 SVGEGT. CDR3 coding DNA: TGTGCCAGCAGCCAGGGACAGGGGAGTGGCTACACCTTC. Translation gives CASSQGQGSGYTF.

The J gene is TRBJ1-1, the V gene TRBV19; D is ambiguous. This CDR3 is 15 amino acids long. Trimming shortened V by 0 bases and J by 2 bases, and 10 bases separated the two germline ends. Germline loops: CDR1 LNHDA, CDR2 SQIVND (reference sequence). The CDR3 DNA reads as TGTGCCAGTAGTATAGACGACCTGGGAAACACTGAAGCTTTCTTT. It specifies CASSIDDLGNTEAFF.

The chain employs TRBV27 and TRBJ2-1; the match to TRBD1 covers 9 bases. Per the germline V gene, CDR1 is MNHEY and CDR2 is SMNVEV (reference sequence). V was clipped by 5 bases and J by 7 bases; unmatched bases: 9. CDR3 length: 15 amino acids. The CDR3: CASSTRDRVGNEQFF. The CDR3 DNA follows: TGTGCCAGCAGTACGAGGGACAGGGTGGGAAATGAGCAGTTCTTC.